This is a list of T cell receptor beta chains from one sample in a study of radiation and T cells in renal cell carcinoma. Here immunoSEQ multiplex PCR was the method, and the copy in TCRdb shows in-frame clones only, minus some. The table shows about 130,000 clones, with about 88% occurring only once. Sequenced here: blood, sampled from a patient whose treatment included radiotherapy and nephrectomy. The receptors shown here come from a woman aged 45 to 65 with renal cell carcinoma. Both conserved end residues are part of each CDR3. The order of the fields is V gene, clone size, J gene, D gene, CDR3 DNA, CDR3 protein. D genes are given only for firm matches. Expanded clones get a size class; other rows say once, few or many, or leave the size out.

v_gene: TRBV11-2
abundance: .
j_gene: TRBJ1-5
d_gene: .
CDR3nt: TGTGCCAGCAGCCGGACATATAATCAGCCCCAGCATTTT
CDR3aa: CASSRTYNQPQHF

v_gene: TRBV2
abundance: .
j_gene: TRBJ2-2
d_gene: TRBD2
CDR3nt: TGTGCCAGCAGGGGACTAGCCACCGGGGAGCTGTTTTTT
CDR3aa: CASRGLATGELFF

v_gene: TRBV9
abundance: .
j_gene: TRBJ2-2
d_gene: .
CDR3nt: TGTGCCAGCAGAAAACAGGGCGGGAACACCGGGGAGCTGTTTTTT
CDR3aa: CASRKQGGNTGELFF

v_gene: TRBV6-1
abundance: .
j_gene: TRBJ2-3
d_gene: TRBD2
CDR3nt: TGTGCCAGCAGTGAACTAGCGGGGGAAACAGATACGCAGTATTTT
CDR3aa: CASSELAGETDTQYF

v_gene: TRBV12-5
abundance: .
j_gene: TRBJ2-3
d_gene: TRBD1
CDR3nt: TGTGCTAGTGGTGGACAGGGGGGCAGCACAGATACGCAGTATTTT
CDR3aa: CASGGQGGSTDTQYF

v_gene: TRBV7-9
abundance: .
j_gene: TRBJ2-1
d_gene: .
CDR3nt: TGTGCCAGCAGCTTAATTCCGCTCTACAATGAGCAGTTCTTC
CDR3aa: CASSLIPLYNEQFF

v_gene: TRBV7-9
abundance: .
j_gene: TRBJ1-1
d_gene: TRBD1
CDR3nt: TGTGCCAGCAGCCCGGCGACAGGGTTAGGGTACACTGAAGCTTTCTTT
CDR3aa: CASSPATGLGYTEAFF

v_gene: TRBV6-1
abundance: .
j_gene: TRBJ1-2
d_gene: TRBD1
CDR3nt: TGTGCCAGCAGCCCCATACAGGGGCAAGGCTATGGCTACACCTTC
CDR3aa: CASSPIQGQGYGYTF

v_gene: TRBV4-2
abundance: .
j_gene: TRBJ2-3
d_gene: TRBD1
CDR3nt: TGTGCCAGCAGCCGAGGGGACAGCTCAGATACGCAGTATTTT
CDR3aa: CASSRGDSSDTQYF

v_gene: TRBV19
abundance: .
j_gene: TRBJ1-2
d_gene: TRBD1
CDR3nt: TGTGCCAGTAGTATGGTGACAGGGAGGTATGGCTACACCTTC
CDR3aa: CASSMVTGRYGYTF

v_gene: TRBV2
abundance: .
j_gene: TRBJ2-3
d_gene: .
CDR3nt: TGTGCCAGCGGGGGCACAGATACGCAGTATTTT
CDR3aa: CASGGTDTQYF

v_gene: TRBV7-9
abundance: .
j_gene: TRBJ1-4
d_gene: .
CDR3nt: TGTGCCAGCAGTGGATCCCGGGAAAAACTGTTTTTT
CDR3aa: CASSGSREKLFF

v_gene: TRBV9
abundance: .
j_gene: TRBJ2-5
d_gene: TRBD1
CDR3nt: TGTGCCAGCAGCGTAGGGACAGGGTCTGGCCAAGAGACCCAGTACTTC
CDR3aa: CASSVGTGSGQETQYF

v_gene: TRBV7-2
abundance: .
j_gene: TRBJ1-2
d_gene: .
CDR3nt: TGTGCCAGCAGCCGGGACATCGCTAACTATGGCTACACCTTC
CDR3aa: CASSRDIANYGYTF

v_gene: TRBV5-1
abundance: .
j_gene: TRBJ2-7
d_gene: .
CDR3nt: TGCGCCAGCAGCTTGGAAAGAGAGACAGAATCCTTTTACGAGCAGTACTTC
CDR3aa: CASSLERETESFYEQYF

v_gene: TRBV18
abundance: .
j_gene: TRBJ2-7
d_gene: TRBD1
CDR3nt: TGTGCCAGCTCACCAACCCTACCGGGACAGGGCTACGAGCAGTACTTC
CDR3aa: CASSPTLPGQGYEQYF

v_gene: TRBV6-1
abundance: .
j_gene: TRBJ2-2
d_gene: TRBD1
CDR3nt: TGTGCCAGCGACAGGGACACCGGGGAGCTGTTTTTT
CDR3aa: CASDRDTGELFF

v_gene: TRBV25-1
abundance: .
j_gene: TRBJ1-2
d_gene: .
CDR3nt: TGTGCCAGCAGTGAACCAGGGGTACATGGCTACACCTTC
CDR3aa: CASSEPGVHGYTF

v_gene: TRBV18
abundance: .
j_gene: TRBJ1-2
d_gene: .
CDR3nt: TGTGCCAGCTCACCATATGAGGGGAACTATGGCTACACCTTC
CDR3aa: CASSPYEGNYGYTF

v_gene: TRBV15
abundance: .
j_gene: TRBJ2-5
d_gene: .
CDR3nt: TGTGCCACCAGCAGGGACTGGCAAGAGACCCAGTACTTC
CDR3aa: CATSRDWQETQYF

v_gene: TRBV5-1
abundance: once
j_gene: TRBJ2-3
d_gene: TRBD2
CDR3nt: TGCGCCAGCAGCTTCTGGAGCGGGGGCACAGATACGCAGTATTTT
CDR3aa: CASSFWSGGTDTQYF

v_gene: TRBV27
abundance: .
j_gene: TRBJ2-5
d_gene: TRBD2
CDR3nt: TGTGCCAGCAGTTTATCCTGGGGGGGGGAGACCCAGTACTTC
CDR3aa: CASSLSWGGETQYF

v_gene: TRBV27
abundance: .
j_gene: TRBJ1-2
d_gene: .
CDR3nt: TGTGCCAGCAGTTCTCTGGGGGGTCCAAGAAACTATGGCTACACCTTC
CDR3aa: CASSSLGGPRNYGYTF

v_gene: TRBV14
abundance: .
j_gene: TRBJ2-2
d_gene: .
CDR3nt: TGTGCCAGCAGCCATGAATACCGGGGGCGTGTTGCCGGGGAGCTGTTTTTT
CDR3aa: CASSHEYRGRVAGELFF

v_gene: TRBV18
abundance: .
j_gene: TRBJ2-7
d_gene: TRBD2
CDR3nt: TGTGCCAGCCATAGCGGGGGGCCTGACGAGCAGTACTTC
CDR3aa: CASHSGGPDEQYF

v_gene: TRBV7-3
abundance: .
j_gene: TRBJ2-5
d_gene: TRBD2
CDR3nt: TGTGCCAGCAGCTCGGGACTAGGAGGAGAGACCCAGTACTTC
CDR3aa: CASSSGLGGETQYF

v_gene: TRBV4-1
abundance: .
j_gene: TRBJ2-3
d_gene: .
CDR3nt: TGCGCCAGCAGCCAAGAGGTCGCCAGTTCAGATACGCAGTATTTT
CDR3aa: CASSQEVASSDTQYF

v_gene: TRBV6-5
abundance: .
j_gene: TRBJ1-5
d_gene: .
CDR3nt: TGTGCCAGCAGTTATGGTGGCAGCAATCAGCCCCAGCATTTT
CDR3aa: CASSYGGSNQPQHF

v_gene: TRBV7-9
abundance: once
j_gene: TRBJ2-7
d_gene: TRBD1
CDR3nt: TGTGCCAGCAGTTGGACAGGGTTCGACGAGCAGTACTTC
CDR3aa: CASSWTGFDEQYF

v_gene: TRBV9
abundance: few
j_gene: TRBJ1-1
d_gene: .
CDR3nt: TGTGCCAGCAGCCCCCTGGACAATGAAGCTTTCTTT
CDR3aa: CASSPLDNEAFF

v_gene: TRBV14
abundance: .
j_gene: TRBJ1-5
d_gene: .
CDR3nt: TGTGCCAGCAGCCAGCCCCCAAGAGGGGGGAATCAGCCCCAGCATTTT
CDR3aa: CASSQPPRGGNQPQHF

v_gene: TRBV6-1
abundance: once
j_gene: TRBJ2-6
d_gene: .
CDR3nt: TGTGCCAGCAGTGATCGTCGCTCTGGGGCCAACGTCCTGACTTTC
CDR3aa: CASSDRRSGANVLTF

v_gene: TRBV6-5
abundance: once
j_gene: TRBJ2-5
d_gene: .
CDR3nt: TGTGCCAGCAGTTACGACCAACTGGTGGAGACCCAGTACTTC
CDR3aa: CASSYDQLVETQYF

v_gene: TRBV30
abundance: .
j_gene: TRBJ1-4
d_gene: .
CDR3nt: TGTGCCTGGAGGCCCCCACCGGGAGGGCGGGGAGGAAAACTGTTTTTT
CDR3aa: CAWRPPPGGRGGKLFF

v_gene: TRBV4-3
abundance: few
j_gene: TRBJ1-5
d_gene: .
CDR3nt: TGCGCCAGCAGCCAAGATCGTAGCAATCAGCCCCAGCATTTT
CDR3aa: CASSQDRSNQPQHF

v_gene: TRBV5-1
abundance: .
j_gene: TRBJ1-3
d_gene: .
CDR3nt: TGCGCCAGCAGCTTGGGGGTTTCTGGAAACACCATATATTTT
CDR3aa: CASSLGVSGNTIYF

v_gene: TRBV15
abundance: .
j_gene: TRBJ1-2
d_gene: .
CDR3nt: TGTGCCACCAGCAGAGCCCTGGCAGGGCAGAACTATGGCTACACCTTC
CDR3aa: CATSRALAGQNYGYTF

v_gene: TRBV30
abundance: once
j_gene: TRBJ1-2
d_gene: .
CDR3nt: TGTGCCTGGAGTGTTCAAGCGACCCTCTATGGCTACACCTTC
CDR3aa: CAWSVQATLYGYTF

v_gene: TRBV30
abundance: .
j_gene: TRBJ1-6
d_gene: TRBD1
CDR3nt: TGTGCCTGGAAGTCAGGACAGGGTGGATCACCCCTCCACTTT
CDR3aa: CAWKSGQGGSPLHF

v_gene: TRBV5-4
abundance: .
j_gene: TRBJ2-1
d_gene: TRBD1
CDR3nt: TGTGCCAGCAGCTCAGGGGACAGACTTTACAATGAGCAGTTCTTC
CDR3aa: CASSSGDRLYNEQFF

v_gene: TRBV9
abundance: once
j_gene: TRBJ2-1
d_gene: .
CDR3nt: TGTGCCAGCAGCGTAGAGGGTTATGAGCAGTTCTTC
CDR3aa: CASSVEGYEQFF